This TCR beta chain was retrieved from a study of T cell changes during pregnancy in multiple sclerosis. V was pared by 6 bases and J by 5 bases, with 9 bases of the junction left unmatched. The CDR3 covers 14 residues. CDR1 is LNHDA and CDR2 is SQIVND in the germline V gene (reference sequence). TCRdb's table, derived via immunoSEQ multiplex PCR, lists solely in-frame clones and lacks some. This sample has some 100,000 clones, with 94% found just once. This chain joins TRBV19 and TRBJ1-2; 7 positions match TRBD1. The clonotype was recovered from a female donor with multiple sclerosis, enrolled in a pregnancy study. The sample was peripheral blood, taken before pregnancy. The CDR3 is CASSGTAFSYGYTF. For the CDR3, the DNA is TGTGCCAGTAGCGGGACAGCCTTTAGTTATGGCTACACCTTC.